The TCR beta chain described here comes from a study of blood T cells in healthy people across ages. V gave up 6 bases and J gave up 3 bases; unmatched junction bases: 5. This CDR3 spans 16 amino acids. Per germline, CDR1 SGHRS and CDR2 YFSETQ. This clonotype was found once. Next came a second PCR, run for about 7 to 12 cycles, which used a sample-barcoded 5' primer along with a J-beta primer mix. MiXCR, run by TCRdb on the 5' RACE reads, gives a single entry per CDR3 protein. The table lists 700,000 to 900,000 distinct CDR3 sequences, around 25% of them singletons. These data were likewise used in another study, on T cells of mothers and their children. As that report states: Each child contributed roughly 3 million TCR beta CDR3 reads, while each mother contributed over 8.5 million.

The sequence was collected from a boy aged 5-17 years in good health. This sequence joins TRBV5-1 and TRBJ2-2, with 13 bases identical to TRBD2. The sequenced sample was blood. CDR3 DNA: TGCGCCAGCAAGGGACTAGCGGGGACTTACACCGGGGAGCTGTTTTTT. This translates into CASKGLAGTYTGELFF.